This TCR beta chain is drawn from a study of blood T cell repertoires in COVID-19. Method: immunoSEQ multiplex PCR; TCRdb's copy keeps in-frame clones and lacks some. The repertoire holds approximately 100,000 clones, with about 80% as singletons. This CDR3 has 12 residues. V was cut by 4 bases and J by 5 bases, with 5 bases left in between. The germline gives CDR1 MNHEY, CDR2 SVGAGI. The rearrangement links TRBV6-5 to TRBJ1-4, with D unclear. The receptor's source is a man between 65 and 85 years old with active or convalescent COVID-19. The sample was peripheral blood. This CDR3 is CASSSVNEKLFF. For the CDR3, the DNA is TGTGCCAGCAGTTCCGTAAATGAAAAACTGTTTTTT.